Described below is a single TCR beta chain sequence and its context. Its matching antigen is unknown. The data are from a study of T cells after yellow fever vaccination. Findings and limits, study-wide: Some clonotypes were seen in both the CD4 and the CD8 compartments. These made up a small share and likely arose from convergent recombination.

TCRdb re-analysed the 5' RACE reads in MiXCR, keeping a single row per CDR3 protein. Counted here are about 580,000 distinct CDR3 sequences, 17% occurring once; the ten biggest clones make up around 15%. J gave up 0 bases and V 4 bases, and 8 bases lay outside the gene matches. This CDR3 region has 17 residues. The chain couples TRBV12-3 or TRBV12-4 to TRBJ2-2; 7 bases agree with TRBD1. This TCR was recovered from a man aged 18-30 years who received the YFV17D yellow fever vaccine. The sample in question was PBMCs, obtained 4 to 5 days after the first yellow fever vaccination. DNA for the CDR3: TGTGCCAGCAGTTCATACGTGACAGGGCCGAACACCGGGGAGCTGTTTTTT. It encodes CASSSYVTGPNTGELFF.